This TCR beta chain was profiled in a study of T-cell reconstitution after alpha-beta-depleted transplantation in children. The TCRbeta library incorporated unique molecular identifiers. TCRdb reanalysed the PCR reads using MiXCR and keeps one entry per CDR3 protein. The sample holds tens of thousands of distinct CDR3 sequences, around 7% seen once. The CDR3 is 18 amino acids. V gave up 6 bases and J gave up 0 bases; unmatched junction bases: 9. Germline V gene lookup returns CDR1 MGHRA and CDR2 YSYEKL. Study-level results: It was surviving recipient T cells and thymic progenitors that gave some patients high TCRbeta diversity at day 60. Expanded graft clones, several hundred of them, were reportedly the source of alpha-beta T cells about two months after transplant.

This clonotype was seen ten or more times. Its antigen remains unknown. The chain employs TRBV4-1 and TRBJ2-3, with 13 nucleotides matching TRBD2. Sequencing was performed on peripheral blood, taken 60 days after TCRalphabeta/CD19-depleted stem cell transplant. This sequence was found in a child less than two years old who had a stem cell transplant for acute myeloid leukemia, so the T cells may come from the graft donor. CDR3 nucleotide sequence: TGCGCCAGCAGACGCCCCTGGACTAGCGGGGGAAGCACAGATACGCAGTATTTT. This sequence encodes CASRRPWTSGGSTDTQYF.